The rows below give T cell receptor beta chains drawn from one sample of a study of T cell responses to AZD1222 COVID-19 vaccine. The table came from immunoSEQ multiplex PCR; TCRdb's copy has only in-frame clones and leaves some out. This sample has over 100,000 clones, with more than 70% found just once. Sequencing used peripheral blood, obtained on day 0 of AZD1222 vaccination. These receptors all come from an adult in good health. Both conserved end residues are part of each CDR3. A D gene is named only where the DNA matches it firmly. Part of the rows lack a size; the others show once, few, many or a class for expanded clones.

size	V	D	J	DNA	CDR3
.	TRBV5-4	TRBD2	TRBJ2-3	TGTGCCAGCAGCCTGGGACTAGCGGGGGGGAACACAGATACGCAGTATTTT	CASSLGLAGGNTDTQYF
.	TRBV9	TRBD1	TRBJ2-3	TGTGCCAGCAGCGTAGCTACCCTACAGGGGGCCACGCAGTATTTT	CASSVATLQGATQYF
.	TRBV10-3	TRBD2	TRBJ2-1	TGTTCCACCCAGAGTCAAGCTAGCGGGATCGATGAGCAGTTCTTC	CSTQSQASGIDEQFF
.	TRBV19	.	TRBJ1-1	TGTGCCAGTAGTTGGGAGAACACTGAAGCTTTCTTT	CASSWENTEAFF
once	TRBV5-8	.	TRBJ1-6	TGTGCCAGCAGGGAACGGGGGTACAGTAATTCACCCCTCCACTTT	CASRERGYSNSPLHF
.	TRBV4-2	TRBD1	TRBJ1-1	TGTGCCAGCAGCCCCCGGACAGGGGGCTTTACTGAAGCTTTCTTT	CASSPRTGGFTEAFF
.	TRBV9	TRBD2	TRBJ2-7	TGTGCCAGCAGCGGAAATAGCGGGGGGGCATCATTCGAGCAGTACTTC	CASSGNSGGASFEQYF
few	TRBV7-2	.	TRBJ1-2	TGTGCCAGCAGCCCAAACGACAGTGGCTACACCTTC	CASSPNDSGYTF
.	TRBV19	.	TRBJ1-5	TGTGCCAGTTCGACAGGAGGAAACAATCAGCCCCAGCATTTT	CASSTGGNNQPQHF
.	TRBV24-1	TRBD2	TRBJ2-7	TGTGCCATCGGGAGGATGGGCGAGCAGTACTTC	CAIGRMGEQYF
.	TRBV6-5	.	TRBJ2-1	TGTGCCAGCAGTTACGGGGCAGGCAATGAGCAGTTCTTC	CASSYGAGNEQFF
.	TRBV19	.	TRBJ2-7	TGTGCCAGTAGTAACCCCCGGGGCGGCTACGAGCAGTACTTC	CASSNPRGGYEQYF
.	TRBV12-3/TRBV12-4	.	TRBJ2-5	TGTGCCAGCAGTTCGGGGATCCAAGAGACCCAGTACTTC	CASSSGIQETQYF
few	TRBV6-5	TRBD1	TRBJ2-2	TGTGCCAGCAGTTACACAGGGGACACCGGGGAGCTGTTTTTT	CASSYTGDTGELFF
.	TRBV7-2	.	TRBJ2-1	TGTGCCAGCAGCTCCATCTGGACAAGAACCTACAATGAGCAGTTCTTC	CASSSIWTRTYNEQFF
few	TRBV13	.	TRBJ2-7	TGTGCCAGCAGTAAGGGACTGAGGGAGGATGAGCAGTACTTC	CASSKGLREDEQYF